The 25 T cell receptor beta chains below all came from one sample that was sequenced in a study of tumor-infiltrating lymphocytes in oesophageal squamous cell carcinoma. TCRdb reprocessed the PCR reads via MiXCR and lists one record per CDR3 protein. This repertoire shows just over 8,500 distinct CDR3 sequences, just over 65% found once; its top ten account for around 34%. What was sequenced was esophageal tumor tissue. The receptor source for this set is a female donor with esophageal squamous cell carcinoma.

This clonotype appeared a few times. This chain joins TRBV12-3 or TRBV12-4 and TRBJ1-1; no definite D call. The CDR3 runs 15 residues. Trimming removed 1 base at V and 1 base at J, with 10 bases between. This CDR3 reads CASSLGGSTNTEAFF. CDR3 nucleotides: TGTGCCAGCAGTTTAGGCGGGAGTACGAACACTGAAGCTTTCTTT.

The chain is built from TRBV28 and TRBJ1-3; tentative D call: TRBD1 (6 bases). The germline gives CDR1 MDHEN, CDR2 SYDVKM. The CDR3 runs 12 residues. This CDR3 is CDGGTSGNTIYF. The CDR3 DNA reads TGTGACGGGGGCACCTCTGGAAACACCATATATTTT. Full variable domain (missing parts from reference TRBV28 and TRBJ1-3): DVKVTQSSRYLVKRTGEKVFLECVQDMDHENMFWYRQDPGLGLRLIYFSYDVKMKEKGDIPEGYSVSREKKERFSLILESASTNQTSMYLCDGGTSGNTIYFGEGSWLTVV.

The chain has TRBV7-3 and TRBJ2-7; a possible D gene is TRBD2 (5 bases). Gene TRBJ2-1 matches the end of the DNA better, so the J call may be wrong. Germline V gene lookup returns CDR1 SGHTA and CDR2 FQGTGA. This CDR3 has 14 residues. CDR3 sequence (DNA): TGTGCCAGCAGCCCCGGACTTGGTTACAATGAGCAGTTCTTC. Its translation is CASSPGLGYNEQFF.

This clonotype appeared a few times. The V gene is TRBV6-1, the J gene TRBJ2-1, with D perhaps matching TRBD2 (7 bases). The germline V and J ends were trimmed by 6 bases and 6 bases, with 21 bases remaining between them. The CDR3 is 16 residues long. Per germline, CDR1 MNHNS and CDR2 SASEGT. The CDR3 sequence: CASSSIAEGGTNEQFF. The CDR3, as DNA: TGTGCCAGCAGCTCCATAGCGGAGGGGGGGACCAATGAGCAGTTCTTC.

The chain links TRBV7-9 to TRBJ1-2, with D possibly matching TRBD1 (5 bases). Per the germline V gene, CDR1 is SEHNR and CDR2 is FQNEAQ (reference sequence). V lost 2 bases and J lost 4, with 17 bases in between. The CDR3 is 16 residues long. The CDR3 reads CASSLNSGGFIYGYTF. CDR3 DNA: TGTGCCAGCAGCTTAAACTCCGGGGGGTTTATCTATGGCTACACCTTC.

Comment on this clonotype: Possible read error: a much larger clone is one base away. The chain carries TRBV27 and TRBJ2-1, with TRBD2 matching 12 bases. The J call may be wrong; the DNA end is better matched by TRBJ2-7. CDR1 and CDR2 (germline): MNHEY, SMNVEV (reference sequence). This CDR3 has 15 residues. CDR3 bases: TGTGCCAGCAGTAAGCTAGCGGGAGGGCACAATGAGCAGTACTTC. Its protein is CASSKLAGGHNEQYF.

This chain uses TRBV12-3 or TRBV12-4 with TRBJ1-1; no clear D. The CDR3 consists of 15 residues. The V end lost 6 bases, the J end lost 1 base, and 15 bases lay between the germline ends. The CDR3 nucleotides read TGTGCCAGCAGCCACAGATATCAGAAGAACACTGAAGCTTTCTTT. It specifies CASSHRYQKNTEAFF.

The chain recombines TRBV7-9 with TRBJ2-5; D perhaps matches TRBD1 (6 bases). The CDR3 spans 14 residues. The germline V gene has CDR1 SEHNR and CDR2 FQNEAQ (reference sequence). V was pared by 0 bases and J by 3 bases, with 8 bases between. CDR3: CASSLARQEETQYF. As DNA, the CDR3 is TGTGCCAGCAGCTTAGCGCGACAGGAAGAGACCCAGTACTTC.

V gene TRBV6-1 combines with J gene TRBJ1-1, with D unresolved. The germline V gene encodes CDR1 MNHNS and CDR2 SASEGT. The CDR3 covers 12 residues. V was cut by 2 bases and J by 10 bases, with 11 bases left in between. The DNA of the CDR3 is TGTGCCAGCAGTGAAAACTGGTCAGGAGCTTTCTTT. It specifies CASSENWSGAFF.

The CDR3 region is CASSRTVNEKLFF. DNA for the CDR3: TGTGCCAGCAGTCGGACAGTTAATGAAAAACTGTTTTTT. The chain joins TRBV6-2 or TRBV6-3 to TRBJ1-4; D perhaps matches TRBD1 (6 bases). Germline CDR1 MNHEY, CDR2 SVGEGT. The V and J ends lost 5 bases and 4 bases respectively, with 8 bases between them. This CDR3 comprises 13 residues.

This chain connects TRBV5-6 to TRBJ1-5, with a weak D call TRBD1 (6 bases). Trimming stripped 0 bases from V and 3 bases from J, with 13 bases between. Germline lookup yields CDR1 SGHDT and CDR2 YYEEEE. The CDR3 has 16 amino acids. The CDR3 protein is CASSLDGGRYNQPQHF. In nucleotides, the CDR3 is TGTGCCAGCAGCTTGGATGGGGGCCGCTACAATCAGCCCCAGCATTTT.

The genes are TRBV7-2 and TRBJ2-3, with TRBD1 identical over 9 bases. This CDR3 has 17 residues. Germline V CDR1 and CDR2: SGHTA, FQGNSA. V lost 1 base and J lost 5; bases outside the gene matches: 10. The CDR3 region is CASSLGLAQGAGDTQYF. The CDR3 DNA follows: TGTGCCAGCAGCTTAGGCTTAGCACAGGGGGCCGGAGATACGCAGTATTTT.

The V gene is TRBV7-8, the J gene TRBJ2-3, with 10 bases lining up with TRBD2. CDR1 and CDR2 (germline): SGHVS, FQNEAQ. V lost 1 base and J lost 4; bases outside the gene matches: 5. This CDR3 region has 16 residues. The CDR3 sequence: CASSLGASGSPDTQYF. CDR3 DNA sequence: TGTGCCAGCAGCTTAGGGGCTAGCGGGAGTCCAGATACGCAGTATTTT.

The chain joins TRBV7-4 to TRBJ2-3, with a possible D match to TRBD1 (6 bases). Germline V gene data show CDR1 as SGHVT and CDR2 as SQSDAQ. The V end lost 5 bases, the J end lost 2 bases, and 20 bases lay between the germline ends. The CDR3 length is 17 residues. The CDR3, as DNA: TGTGCCAGCAGCCCAGGAGACAGGAGCTTTTCCACAGATACGCAGTATTTT. It yields the protein CASSPGDRSFSTDTQYF.

About this clonotype: Germline and junction disagree at one end, which may indicate a read error. The chain uses TRBV7-3 and TRBJ2-7; 8 positions agree with TRBD1. The CDR3 extends over 15 amino acids. Per the germline V gene, CDR1 is SGHTA and CDR2 is FQGTGA. CDR3: CASSLQQGGTGELYF. In DNA form, the CDR3 reads TGTGCCAGCAGCTTACAACAGGGGGGCACCGGGGAGCTGTATTTT.

V usage is TRBV7-2 and J usage is TRBJ2-1; 8 nucleotides align to TRBD2. The DNA end favors TRBJ2-7, so the J call may be wrong. Germline values: CDR1 SGHTA, CDR2 FQGNSA. The CDR3 is 16 amino acids. The CDR3 sequence: CASSLATGTSIYEQYF. The DNA of the CDR3 is TGTGCCAGCAGCTTAGCTACGGGGACTAGTATTTACGAGCAGTACTTC.

This chain links TRBV7-4 with TRBJ2-3; maybe TRBD2 (7 bases). This CDR3 has 14 residues. The V end was cut by 2 bases, the J end by 5 bases, with 11 bases between. Germline CDR1 is SGHVT and CDR2 is SQSDAQ. CDR3 in amino acids: CASSLRRGGDTQYF. In nucleotides, the CDR3 is TGTGCCAGCAGCTTAAGGAGGGGGGGAGATACGCAGTATTTT. Full variable domain (missing parts from reference TRBV7-4 and TRBJ2-3): GAGVSQSPRYKVAKRGRDVALRCDSISGHVTLYWYRQTLGQGSEVLTYSQSDAQRDKSGRPSGRFSAERPERSVSTLKIQRTEQGDSAVYLCASSLRRGGDTQYFGPGTRLTVL.

V gene TRBV28 combines with J gene TRBJ2-3; no clear D gene. This CDR3 comprises 14 residues. The germline V and J ends were trimmed by 2 bases and 6 bases, with 12 bases remaining between them. Germline V gives CDR1 MDHEN, CDR2 SYDVKM. CDR3 DNA: TGTGCCAGCAGTTTAGGACCCGTCATCGATACGCAGTATTTT. Its translation is CASSLGPVIDTQYF. Supplemented by reference TRBV28 and TRBJ2-3, the full variable domain reads DVKVTQSSRYLVKRTGEKVFLECVQDMDHENMFWYRQDPGLGLRLIYFSYDVKMKEKGDIPEGYSVSREKKERFSLILESASTNQTSMYLCASSLGPVIDTQYFGPGTRLTVL.

In nucleotides, the CDR3 is TGTGCCAGCAGCTTAGGAGGACCAACCCTTGGAAACACCATATATTTT. It codes for CASSLGGPTLGNTIYF. This chain joins TRBV7-3 and TRBJ1-3; D is unclear. The length of the CDR3 is 16 residues. Between the trimmed V and J ends, which lost 2 bases and 3 bases, there was a span of 14 bases. Germline CDR1 is SGHTA and CDR2 is FQGTGA.

The rearrangement links TRBV7-9 to TRBJ1-1; D not certain. The DNA end is more similar to TRBJ2-2, so the J call may be wrong. Germline V gene sequence: CDR1 SEHNR, CDR2 FQNEAQ (reference sequence). This CDR3 has 15 residues. The CDR3 spells CASSLGAGPAGELFF. DNA of the CDR3: TGTGCCAGCAGCTTAGGGGCAGGCCCGGCCGGGGAGCTGTTTTTT.

The chain couples TRBV7-2 to TRBJ2-7; unclear D gene. The J call is doubtful: the DNA matches TRBJ2-5 better. The CDR3 is 15 amino acids. Per germline, CDR1 SGHTA and CDR2 FQGNSA. The CDR3 loop is CASSPDGYFQETQYF. The CDR3 nucleotides read TGTGCCAGCAGCCCAGACGGGTACTTCCAAGAGACCCAGTACTTC.

J is TRBJ1-5 and V is TRBV6-6; unclear D gene. This CDR3 contains 13 residues. With 0 bases removed from V and 6 bases from J, the gap between germline ends came to 6 bases. Germline CDR1 MNHNY, CDR2 SVGAGI (reference sequence). The CDR3 loop reads CASSYSIGQPQHF. CDR3 in DNA: TGTGCCAGCAGTTACTCGATAGGTCAGCCCCAGCATTTT.

J is TRBJ2-7 and V is TRBV7-6; 11 positions agree with TRBD1. With V trimmed by 6 bases and J by 3 bases, 10 bases remained unmatched. The CDR3 is 16 residues long. Germline V gene lookup returns CDR1 SGHVS and CDR2 FNYEAQ. CDR3 sequence: CASRHDRGTGGYEQYF. In DNA, the CDR3 is TGTGCCAGCAGACACGACCGAGGGACAGGGGGCTACGAGCAGTACTTC.

This rearrangement joins TRBV6-1 to TRBJ2-3; D is undetermined. The CDR3 is 13 residues long. CDR1 is MNHNS, CDR2 SASEGT, per germline. V shed 7 bases and J shed 3 bases, with 11 bases lying between them. CDR3 bases: TGTGCCAGCAATTTAGGGCGTACAGATACGCAGTATTTT. Amino acids: CASNLGRTDTQYF.

The V and J genes are TRBV7-2 and TRBJ2-3; TRBD1 is a possible D gene (5 bases). The J call may be faulty, since TRBJ2-5 better matches the DNA end. CDR3 length: 13 amino acids. Germline values: CDR1 SGHTA, CDR2 FQGNSA. The CDR3 sequence: CASSQDRGETQYF. The CDR3 coding sequence is TGTGCCAGCAGCCAAGACAGAGGAGAGACCCAGTACTTC.